The source of this T cell receptor beta chain is a study of tumor-infiltrating lymphocytes in localized non-small cell lung cancer. Study details: Several tumor histologies, both smoking statuses, and some post-neoadjuvant chemotherapy samples were included. From each patient, both tumor and uninvolved lung, non-adjacent to tumor, were sampled.

Study-wide points: Only some patients had TCR sequencing, depending on available tissue. No link was found between tumor T-cell fraction and recurrence-free survival.

Only in-frame clones appear in the TCRdb table, and some are missing; sequencing was by immunoSEQ multiplex PCR. The repertoire holds more than 9,500 clones, with 78% as singletons. In regard to this clone: Its antigen is unknown.

CDR1 SGHVS and CDR2 FNYEAQ come from the germline V gene. CDR3 length equals 15 residues. V lost 1 base to trimming and J lost 4 bases, with 12 bases between them. This chain joins TRBV7-6 and TRBJ2-3; D call uncertain. This TCR derives from a human donor with non-small cell lung cancer. Sequenced: lung tumor tissue. CDR3 bases: TGTGCCAGCAGCTTAGGTCTAGGCCCCCCAGATACGCAGTATTTT. Translating it yields CASSLGLGPPDTQYF.